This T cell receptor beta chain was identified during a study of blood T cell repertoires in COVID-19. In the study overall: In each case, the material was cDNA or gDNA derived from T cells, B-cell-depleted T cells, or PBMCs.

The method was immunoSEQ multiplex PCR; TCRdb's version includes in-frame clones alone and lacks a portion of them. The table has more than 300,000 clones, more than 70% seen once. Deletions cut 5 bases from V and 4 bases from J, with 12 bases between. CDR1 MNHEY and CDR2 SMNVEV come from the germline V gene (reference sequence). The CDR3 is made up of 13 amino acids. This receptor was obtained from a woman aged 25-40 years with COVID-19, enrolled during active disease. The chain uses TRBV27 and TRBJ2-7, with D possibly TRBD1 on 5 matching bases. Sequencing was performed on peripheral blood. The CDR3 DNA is TGTGCCAGCAGTGGGGCGGTACCATACGAGCAGTACTTC. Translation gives CASSGAVPYEQYF.